This TCR beta chain was retrieved from a study of blood T cell repertoires in COVID-19. Participants were aged about 18 to 90 years, lived in over 20 US areas, and enrolled virtually. The CDR3 totals 18 residues. CDR1 is LNHDA, CDR2 SQIVND, per germline (reference sequence). Unmatched junction bases numbered 11, after V lost 7 bases and J lost 4 bases. Assay used: immunoSEQ multiplex PCR; TCRdb lists only in-frame clones, some missing. The repertoire holds just over 300,000 clones, just over 85% seen once, with 3.5% to 4.5% in the top ten. Sequenced: PBMCs or T cells enriched from blood (not recorded which). The J gene is TRBJ2-2, the V gene TRBV19; TRBD2 agrees at 14 bases. The receptor comes from a man between 25 and 39 years old who had recovered from COVID-19. Written as DNA, the CDR3 is TGTGCCAGTACCCCGGGACTAGCGGGAGTTGTTGGCACCGGGGAGCTGTTTTTT. As protein: CASTPGLAGVVGTGELFF.